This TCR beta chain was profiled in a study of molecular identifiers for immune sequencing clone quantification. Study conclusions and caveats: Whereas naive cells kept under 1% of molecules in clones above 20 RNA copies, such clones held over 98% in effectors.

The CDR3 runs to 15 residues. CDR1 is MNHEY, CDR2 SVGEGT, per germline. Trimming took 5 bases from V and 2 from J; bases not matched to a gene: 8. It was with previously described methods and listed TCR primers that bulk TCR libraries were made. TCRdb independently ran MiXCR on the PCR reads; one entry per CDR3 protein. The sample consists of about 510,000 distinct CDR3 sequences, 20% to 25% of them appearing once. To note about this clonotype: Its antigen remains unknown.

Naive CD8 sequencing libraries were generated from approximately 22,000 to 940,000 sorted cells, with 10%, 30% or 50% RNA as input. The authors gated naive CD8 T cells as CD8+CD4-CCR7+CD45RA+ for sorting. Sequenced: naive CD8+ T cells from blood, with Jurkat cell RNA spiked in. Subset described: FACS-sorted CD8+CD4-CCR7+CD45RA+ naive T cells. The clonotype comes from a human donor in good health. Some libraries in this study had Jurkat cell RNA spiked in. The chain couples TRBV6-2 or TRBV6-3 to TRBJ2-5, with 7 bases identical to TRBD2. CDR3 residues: CASSPYSGGQETQYF. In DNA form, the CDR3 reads TGTGCCAGCAGTCCCTATTCCGGGGGGCAAGAGACCCAGTACTTC.